Listed below are T cell receptor beta chains from one sample, sequenced in a study of identical twins. TCRdb itself ran the 5' RACE reads through MiXCR, one entry per CDR3 protein. This table holds about 190,000 distinct CDR3 sequences, around a sixth found once. The same data also contributed to another study, on T cells expressing NK-cell markers.

The specimen was CD8+ T cells sorted from blood. These TCRs come from a woman younger than 30 in good health. Each CDR3 is given with its conserved first and last residue. D genes are given only for firm matches. Size is stated for part of the rows, as once, few or many counts, or as a class when the clone is expanded.

CDR3 protein | CDR3 DNA | D gene | V gene | clone size | J gene
CASSVVGGGSTDTQYF | TGCGCCAGCAGTGTGGTGGGGGGTGGTAGCACAGATACGCAGTATTTT | . | TRBV5-1 | . | TRBJ2-3
CSLAGVSSYEQYF | TGCAGTCTAGCGGGGGTGAGCTCCTACGAGCAGTACTTC | TRBD2 | TRBV20-1 | few | TRBJ2-7
CASSQDRGWMMNTEAFF | TGTGCCAGCAGCCAAGATAGAGGGTGGATGATGAACACTGAAGCTTTCTTT | . | TRBV3-1 | . | TRBJ1-1
CASSPTGTGETDTQYF | TGTGCCAGCAGTCCCACCGGGACAGGGGAGACAGATACGCAGTATTTT | TRBD1 | TRBV6-4 | few | TRBJ2-3
CASKKSRGPNTGELFF | TGTGCCAGCAAAAAGTCCAGAGGGCCGAACACCGGGGAGCTGTTTTTT | . | TRBV6-4 | few | TRBJ2-2
CASSLLLPWNTEAFF | TGTGCCAGCAGCCTCCTACTGCCCTGGAACACTGAAGCTTTCTTT | . | TRBV7-2 | few | TRBJ1-1
CASSSPLERDNYGYTF | TGTGCCAGCAGCTCTCCCCTAGAGAGGGATAACTATGGCTACACCTTC | . | TRBV2 | few | TRBJ1-2
CASSLGPGSYNEQFF | TGTGCCAGCAGTTTAGGGCCGGGGTCCTACAATGAGCAGTTCTTC | . | TRBV27 | few | TRBJ2-1
CSAGGASDNEQFF | TGCAGTGCTGGGGGGGCCAGTGACAATGAGCAGTTCTTC | . | TRBV20-1 | few | TRBJ2-1
CASSSSLTGKNTEAFF | TGTGCCAGCAGCTCGTCCCTAACAGGAAAGAACACTGAAGCTTTCTTT | . | TRBV7-8 | . | TRBJ1-1
CASSLKRGAYNEQFF | TGTGCCAGCAGCTTAAAGCGGGGGGCATACAATGAGCAGTTCTTC | TRBD2 | TRBV7-3 | . | TRBJ2-1
CASSPLAGIAKNIQYF | TGTGCCAGCAGCCCCCTGGCCGGGATAGCCAAAAACATTCAGTACTTC | . | TRBV7-9 | . | TRBJ2-4
CASSGSELFF | TGTGCCAGCAGCGGGTCAGAACTGTTTTTT | . | TRBV9 | . | TRBJ1-4
CASSLERMGTDTQYF | TGTGCCAGCAGTTTGGAGCGTATGGGCACAGATACGCAGTATTTT | . | TRBV27 | few | TRBJ2-3
CSASRLAGQPYNEQFF | TGCAGTGCGAGTCGCCTAGCGGGGCAACCTTACAATGAGCAGTTCTTC | TRBD2 | TRBV20-1 | . | TRBJ2-1
CASSQDGLAPYEQYF | TGCGCCAGCAGCCAAGATGGACTAGCGCCCTACGAGCAGTACTTC | TRBD2 | TRBV4-1 | many | TRBJ2-7
CSSRASTEEQYF | TGCAGTTCCCGGGCCTCAACCGAGGAGCAGTACTTC | . | TRBV20-1 | few | TRBJ2-7
CASVDSLTYEQYF | TGTGCCAGCGTGGACTCCTTAACCTACGAGCAGTACTTC | . | TRBV12-3/TRBV12-4 | . | TRBJ2-7
CASSLSASGGETQYF | TGCGCCAGCAGCTTGTCGGCTAGCGGGGGGGAGACCCAGTACTTC | TRBD2 | TRBV5-1 | . | TRBJ2-5
CASSQGGLGDEQFF | TGCGCCAGCAGCCAAGGGGGACTAGGTGATGAGCAGTTCTTC | TRBD2 | TRBV4-3 | . | TRBJ2-1
CASSSANEQFF | TGTGCCAGCAGCTCGGCGAATGAGCAGTTCTTC | . | TRBV12-3/TRBV12-4 | few | TRBJ2-1
CSAPPWDRETDTQYF | TGCAGTGCTCCACCATGGGACAGGGAGACCGATACGCAGTATTTT | TRBD1 | TRBV20-1 | . | TRBJ2-3
CASSERGGATDNEQFF | TGTGCCAGCAGCGAACGAGGCGGGGCCACCGACAATGAGCAGTTCTTC | . | TRBV9 | . | TRBJ2-1
CATSSGSEQFF | TGTGCCACCAGTTCGGGGTCTGAGCAGTTCTTC | . | TRBV24-1 | many | TRBJ2-1
CSASSLGLAQSTDTQYF | TGCAGTGCTAGTTCTTTGGGACTAGCTCAGAGCACAGATACGCAGTATTTT | TRBD2 | TRBV20-1 | few | TRBJ2-3
CASSLGAGGYNEQFF | TGTGCCAGCAGCTTAGGGGCGGGAGGGTACAATGAGCAGTTCTTC | TRBD2 | TRBV7-8 | many | TRBJ2-1
CASSEGRVADTQYF | TGCGCCAGCAGTGAAGGGAGGGTAGCAGATACGCAGTATTTT | TRBD2 | TRBV10-1 | . | TRBJ2-3
CASSLGGRVETQYF | TGTGCCAGCAGCCTGGGAGGGCGGGTGGAGACCCAGTACTTC | TRBD2 | TRBV9 | few | TRBJ2-5
CASSLGRDSIYEQYF | TGTGCCAGCAGCTTAGGGAGGGACTCAATTTACGAGCAGTACTTC | . | TRBV7-9 | . | TRBJ2-7
CASSLMTSGISTDTQYF | TGTGCCAGCAGCTTAATGACTAGCGGGATTAGCACAGATACGCAGTATTTT | TRBD2 | TRBV7-6 | . | TRBJ2-3
CASSKGVYEQYF | TGTGCCAGCAGCAAAGGAGTCTACGAGCAGTACTTC | . | TRBV21-1 | . | TRBJ2-7
CASSFQPQNYGYTF | TGTGCCAGCAGCTTCCAACCGCAGAACTATGGCTACACCTTC | . | TRBV12-3/TRBV12-4 | . | TRBJ1-2
CASSANSGLSYEQYF | TGTGCCAGCAGCGCAAACTCGGGCCTATCCTACGAGCAGTACTTC | . | TRBV7-6 | . | TRBJ2-7
CASSLAGVGLEQYF | TGTGCCAGCAGTCTAGCGGGAGTAGGACTCGAGCAGTACTTC | TRBD2 | TRBV6-1 | many | TRBJ2-7
CASEGLAGNEQYF | TGTGCCAGCGAGGGACTAGCGGGAAACGAGCAGTACTTC | TRBD2 | TRBV6-1 | few | TRBJ2-7
CASSFWGRSYEQYF | TGTGCCAGCAGTTTTTGGGGGAGAAGCTACGAGCAGTACTTC | . | TRBV12-3/TRBV12-4 | . | TRBJ2-7
CASSLAPDNFYF | TGTGCCAGCAGTTTAGCGCCCGATAACTTTTACTTC | . | TRBV12-3/TRBV12-4 | many | TRBJ2-7
CASRESSYNEQFF | TGTGCCAGCAGGGAGAGCTCCTACAATGAGCAGTTCTTC | . | TRBV14 | many | TRBJ2-1